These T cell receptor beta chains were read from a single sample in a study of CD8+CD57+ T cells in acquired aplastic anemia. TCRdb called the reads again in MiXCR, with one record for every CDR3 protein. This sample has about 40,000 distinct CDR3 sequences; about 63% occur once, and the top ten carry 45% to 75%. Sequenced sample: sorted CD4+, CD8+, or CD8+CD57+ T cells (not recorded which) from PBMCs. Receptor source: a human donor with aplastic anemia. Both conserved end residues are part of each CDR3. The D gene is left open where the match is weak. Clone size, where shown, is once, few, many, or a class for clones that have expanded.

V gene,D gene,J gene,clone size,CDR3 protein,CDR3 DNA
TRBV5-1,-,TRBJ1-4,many,CASSLEGAGGEKLFF,TGCGCCAGCAGCTTGGAAGGTGCAGGTGGTGAAAAACTGTTTTTT
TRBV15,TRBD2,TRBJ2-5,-,CATSRSGGYQETQYF,TGTGCCACCAGCAGAAGCGGGGGATACCAAGAGACCCAGTACTTC
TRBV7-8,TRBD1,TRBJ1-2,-,CASSSPGQGAYGYTF,TGTGCCAGCAGCTCCCCGGGACAGGGGGCATATGGCTACACCTTC
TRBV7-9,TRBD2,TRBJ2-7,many,CASSAGLAASYEQYF,TGTGCCAGCAGCGCCGGACTAGCGGCCTCGTACGAGCAGTACTTC
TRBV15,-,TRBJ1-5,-,CATSRDRSAGSNQPQHF,TGTGCCACCAGCAGAGATCGAAGTGCAGGGAGCAATCAGCCCCAGCATTTT
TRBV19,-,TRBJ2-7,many,CASTWGHEQYF,TGTGCCAGTACCTGGGGCCACGAGCAGTACTTC
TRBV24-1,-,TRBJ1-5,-,CATSDHTTGTVNQPQHF,TGTGCCACCAGTGATCATACGACCGGGACGGTCAATCAGCCCCAGCATTTT
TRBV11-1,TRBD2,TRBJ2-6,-,CASSPRRGGYSGANVLTF,TGTGCCAGCAGCCCGCGGCGGGGGGGCTACTCTGGGGCCAACGTCCTGACTTTC
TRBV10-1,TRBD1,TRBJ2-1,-,CASSTGTGGEQFF,TGCGCCAGCAGTACCGGGACAGGGGGTGAGCAGTTCTTC
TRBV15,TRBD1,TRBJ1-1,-,CATSRRTGDTEAFF,TGTGCCACCAGCAGAAGGACAGGGGACACTGAAGCTTTCTTT
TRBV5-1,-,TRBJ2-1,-,CASSYRDLGNNEQFF,TGCGCCAGCAGCTACCGGGACTTAGGGAACAATGAGCAGTTCTTC
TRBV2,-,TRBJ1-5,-,CASSVGEDQPQHF,TGTGCCAGCAGTGTCGGGGAGGATCAGCCCCAGCATTTT
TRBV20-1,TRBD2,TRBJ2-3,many,CSARDAAGEGTDTQYF,TGCAGTGCTAGAGATGCAGCGGGGGAGGGCACAGATACGCAGTATTTT
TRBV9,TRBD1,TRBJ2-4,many,CASSAHRGIAKNIQYF,TGTGCCAGCAGCGCCCACAGGGGCATTGCCAAAAACATTCAGTACTTC
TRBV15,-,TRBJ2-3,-,CATSIRPQDTDTQYF,TGTGCCACCAGCATCAGGCCTCAGGACACAGATACGCAGTATTTT
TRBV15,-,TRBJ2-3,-,CATSSGPRDTQYF,TGTGCCACCAGCAGCGGACCTCGAGATACGCAGTATTTT
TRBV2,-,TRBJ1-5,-,CASREQGNQPQHF,TGTGCCAGCAGGGAACAGGGTAATCAGCCCCAGCATTTT
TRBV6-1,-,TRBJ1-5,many,CASSEWLWGDQPQHF,TGTGCCAGCAGTGAATGGTTGTGGGGTGATCAGCCCCAGCATTTT
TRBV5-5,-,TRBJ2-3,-,CASSLGRGLTGTQYF,TGTGCCAGCAGCTTGGGTCGGGGTTTAACTGGGACGCAGTATTTT
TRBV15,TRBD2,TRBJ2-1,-,CATSRVTGGANEQFF,TGTGCCACCAGCAGAGTTACCGGGGGGGCAAATGAGCAGTTCTTC
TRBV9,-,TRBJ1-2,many,CASSPPREDYGYTF,TGTGCCAGCAGCCCTCCCAGGGAGGACTATGGCTACACCTTC
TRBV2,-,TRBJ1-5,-,CASSAMQGHQPQHF,TGTGCCAGCAGTGCTATGCAGGGTCATCAGCCCCAGCATTTT
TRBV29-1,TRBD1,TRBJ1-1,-,CSAGQGVPNTEAFF,TGCAGCGCCGGACAGGGAGTCCCGAACACTGAAGCTTTCTTT
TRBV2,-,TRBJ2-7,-,CASSAMQGFYEQYF,TGTGCCAGCAGTGCTATGCAGGGGTTCTACGAGCAGTACTTC
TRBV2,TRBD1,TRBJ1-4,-,CASSEWLDRVRDATNEKLFF,TGTGCCAGCAGTGAATGGTTGGACAGGGTGAGGGATGCAACTAATGAAAAACTGTTTTTT
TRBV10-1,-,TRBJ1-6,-,CASSNDNSPLHF,TGCGCCAGCAGCAACGACAACTCACCCCTCCACTTT